Listed below are T cell receptor beta chains from one sample, sequenced in a study of shared clonotypes between healthy human individuals. The protocol was immunoSEQ multiplex PCR, while the TCRdb copy is restricted to in-frame clones and leaves out a portion. Among a few hundred thousand clones listed, 87% were seen once. The source material was memory CD8+ T cells sorted from blood. These receptors all come from a man aged 18 to 35 in good health. Each CDR3 is given with its conserved first and last residue. Fields, in order: CDR3 protein, CDR3 DNA, V gene, J gene, clone size, D gene. A D gene is named only where the DNA matches it firmly. Expanded clones are given a class, and other clones once, few, many or no size at all.

CDR3aa: CASSYQGVTEAFF; CDR3nt: TGTGCCAGCAGTTATCAAGGGGTCACTGAAGCTTTCTTT; v_gene: TRBV6-5; j_gene: TRBJ1-1; abundance: NA; d_gene: NA
CDR3aa: CASSDRGRGDEQYF; CDR3nt: TGCGCCAGCAGTGATCGCGGGAGGGGAGACGAGCAGTACTTC; v_gene: TRBV10-1; j_gene: TRBJ2-7; abundance: NA; d_gene: TRBD2
CDR3aa: CASSDSPGLSSYEQYF; CDR3nt: TGCGCCAGCAGTGATTCTCCCGGACTAAGCTCCTACGAGCAGTACTTC; v_gene: TRBV10-1; j_gene: TRBJ2-7; abundance: NA; d_gene: NA
CDR3aa: CASSVAQGASYEQYF; CDR3nt: TGTGCCAGCAGCGTAGCACAGGGGGCCTCCTACGAGCAGTACTTC; v_gene: TRBV9; j_gene: TRBJ2-7; abundance: NA; d_gene: TRBD1
CDR3aa: CSVAGQGAGGYTF; CDR3nt: TGCAGCGTTGCTGGGCAGGGGGCCGGTGGCTACACCTTC; v_gene: TRBV29-1; j_gene: TRBJ1-2; abundance: NA; d_gene: TRBD1
CDR3aa: CASRRDRSTGNTIYF; CDR3nt: TGTGCCAGCAGACGAGACAGAAGTACTGGAAACACCATATATTTT; v_gene: TRBV28; j_gene: TRBJ1-3; abundance: NA; d_gene: NA
CDR3aa: CASSEGQEGYGYTF; CDR3nt: TGTGCCAGCAGTGAGGGACAGGAGGGATATGGCTACACCTTC; v_gene: TRBV2; j_gene: TRBJ1-2; abundance: many; d_gene: TRBD1
CDR3aa: CASSWNRGSGANVLTF; CDR3nt: TGCGCCAGCAGCTGGAACAGGGGATCTGGGGCCAACGTCCTGACTTTC; v_gene: TRBV5-1; j_gene: TRBJ2-6; abundance: NA; d_gene: TRBD1
CDR3aa: CASSPPLMGASQPQHF; CDR3nt: TGTGCCAGCTCACCACCCTTAATGGGGGCCAGTCAGCCCCAGCATTTT; v_gene: TRBV18; j_gene: TRBJ1-5; abundance: NA; d_gene: NA
CDR3aa: CAYKRENGETQYF; CDR3nt: TGTGCCTATAAGCGGGAGAACGGGGAGACCCAGTACTTC; v_gene: TRBV30; j_gene: TRBJ2-5; abundance: NA; d_gene: TRBD2
CDR3aa: CSARGTYEQYF; CDR3nt: TGCAGTGCTAGAGGAACCTACGAGCAGTACTTC; v_gene: TRBV20-1; j_gene: TRBJ2-7; abundance: NA; d_gene: NA
CDR3aa: CASTPLRRGGLIQFF; CDR3nt: TGTGCCAGCACCCCGCTACGGCGGGGGGGCCTGATTCAGTTCTTC; v_gene: TRBV27; j_gene: TRBJ2-1; abundance: once; d_gene: TRBD2
CDR3aa: CASSLGLAGGGPYNEQFF; CDR3nt: TGCGCCAGCAGCTTGGGACTAGCGGGGGGAGGACCCTACAATGAGCAGTTCTTC; v_gene: TRBV5-1; j_gene: TRBJ2-1; abundance: few; d_gene: TRBD2
CDR3aa: CASSTGTGFDEQYF; CDR3nt: TGTGCCAGCAGCACAGGGACAGGTTTCGACGAGCAGTACTTC; v_gene: TRBV7-8; j_gene: TRBJ2-7; abundance: NA; d_gene: TRBD1
CDR3aa: CATSQQGGNSGYTF; CDR3nt: TGTGCCACCAGCCAACAGGGAGGGAATTCTGGCTACACCTTC; v_gene: TRBV6-5; j_gene: TRBJ1-2; abundance: NA; d_gene: NA
CDR3aa: CASSFNSETQYF; CDR3nt: TGTGCCAGCAGTTTCAACTCAGAGACCCAGTACTTC; v_gene: TRBV13; j_gene: TRBJ2-5; abundance: NA; d_gene: NA
CDR3aa: CASSQEAGGYISPLHF; CDR3nt: TGCGCCAGCAGCCAAGAGGCAGGGGGCTATATTTCACCCCTCCACTTT; v_gene: TRBV4-1; j_gene: TRBJ1-6; abundance: NA; d_gene: TRBD1
CDR3aa: CASSATGPDYNEQFF; CDR3nt: TGTGCCAGCAGTGCGACAGGCCCCGACTACAATGAGCAGTTCTTC; v_gene: TRBV27; j_gene: TRBJ2-1; abundance: NA; d_gene: NA
CDR3aa: CASSESILGQFF; CDR3nt: TGCGCCAGCAGTGAGTCGATCCTGGGTCAGTTCTTC; v_gene: TRBV10-2; j_gene: TRBJ2-1; abundance: once; d_gene: NA
CDR3aa: CASSGGTGFAYEQYF; CDR3nt: TGTGCCAGCAGCGGCGGGACAGGCTTTGCCTACGAGCAGTACTTC; v_gene: TRBV9; j_gene: TRBJ2-7; abundance: NA; d_gene: TRBD1